Listed below are T cell receptor beta chains from one sample, sequenced in a study of CD8+CD57+ T cells in acquired aplastic anemia. TCRdb re-derived calls from the reads in MiXCR, one entry per CDR3 protein. Of over 250,000 distinct CDR3 sequences listed, approximately 58% are singletons. The specimen was sorted CD4+, CD8+, or CD8+CD57+ T cells (not recorded which) from PBMCs. The receptors stem from a human donor with aplastic anemia. CDR3s include the opening cysteine and the closing phenylalanine or tryptophan. Fields, in order: clone size, J gene, CDR3 length, V gene, D gene, CDR3 protein, CDR3 DNA. D genes are given only for firm matches. Rows may omit the clone size; those that give it use once, few, many or a size class.

NA | TRBJ1-1 | 14 | TRBV29-1 | NA | CSVEDQRGTNEAFF | TGCAGCGTTGAAGATCAACGGGGGACGAATGAAGCTTTCTTT
many | TRBJ2-3 | 14 | TRBV6-2/TRBV6-3 | NA | CASSYPDSTDTQYF | TGTGCCAGCAGTTACCCCGACAGCACAGATACGCAGTATTTT
few | TRBJ1-4 | 16 | TRBV4-1 | NA | CASSQATGNTNEKLFF | TGCGCCAGCAGCCAAGCTACAGGGAATACTAATGAAAAACTGTTTTTT
NA | TRBJ1-6 | 13 | TRBV20-1 | TRBD1 | CSAEGQGNSPLHF | TGCAGTGCTGAGGGACAGGGTAATTCACCCCTCCACTTT
few | TRBJ2-3 | 17 | TRBV7-2 | NA | CASSPGGGGPSTDTQYF | TGTGCCAGCAGCCCGGGGGGCGGGGGCCCATCCACAGATACGCAGTATTTT
NA | TRBJ1-1 | 14 | TRBV19 | NA | CASNSKRLNTEAFF | TGTGCCAGTAACTCCAAGAGACTGAACACTGAAGCTTTCTTT
NA | TRBJ2-5 | 16 | TRBV15 | NA | CATSVSPGRTQETQYF | TGTGCCACCAGCGTATCCCCAGGGAGGACTCAAGAGACCCAGTACTTC
few | TRBJ1-2 | 14 | TRBV7-8 | NA | CASSLASGGYGYTF | TGTGCCAGCAGCTTAGCCTCGGGGGGGTATGGCTACACCTTC
NA | TRBJ1-3 | 15 | TRBV11-2 | NA | CASTDSYNSGNTIYF | TGTGCCAGCACGGACAGTTACAACTCTGGAAACACCATATATTTT
NA | TRBJ2-5 | 12 | TRBV10-3 | NA | CAISTREETQYF | TGTGCCATTTCAACTAGGGAGGAGACCCAGTACTTC
many | TRBJ2-1 | 17 | TRBV10-1 | TRBD2 | CASSESIAGGYYNEQFF | TGCGCCAGCAGTGAGTCTATAGCGGGCGGATACTACAATGAGCAGTTCTTC
NA | TRBJ2-7 | 16 | TRBV5-1 | TRBD1 | CASSLQVGQAPYEQYF | TGCGCCAGCAGCCTGCAGGTAGGACAGGCGCCCTACGAGCAGTACTTC
NA | TRBJ2-7 | 13 | TRBV29-1 | TRBD1 | CSAGRDRAYEQYF | TGCAGCGCCGGTCGGGACAGGGCTTACGAGCAGTACTTC
few | TRBJ2-7 | 14 | TRBV7-9 | TRBD1 | CASTLEAGGDEQYF | TGTGCCAGCACCCTAGAGGCAGGGGGCGACGAGCAGTACTTC
once | TRBJ2-7 | 14 | TRBV7-9 | NA | CASSLLQGGYEQYF | TGTGCCAGCAGCTTACTACAGGGAGGCTACGAGCAGTACTTC
NA | TRBJ1-2 | 15 | TRBV24-1 | TRBD1 | CATSDRSGGGDGYTF | TGTGCCACCAGTGACCGTTCAGGGGGCGGGGATGGCTACACCTTC
NA | TRBJ1-5 | 15 | TRBV15 | NA | CATSRDQGVNQPQHF | TGTGCCACCAGCAGAGATCAAGGGGTCAATCAGCCCCAGCATTTT
NA | TRBJ2-7 | 14 | TRBV6-1 | TRBD2 | CASSGGGNSYEQYF | TGTGCCAGCAGTGGCGGGGGGAACTCCTACGAGCAGTACTTC
many | TRBJ2-1 | 16 | TRBV14 | NA | CASSHFPGQPNNEQFF | TGTGCCAGCAGCCATTTCCCCGGACAGCCTAACAATGAGCAGTTCTTC
NA | TRBJ1-6 | 12 | TRBV3-1 | NA | CASRQGVSPLHF | TGTGCCAGCAGACAGGGCGTTTCACCCCTCCACTTT
NA | TRBJ2-7 | 14 | TRBV20-1 | NA | CSAPDYLSAYEQYF | TGCAGTGCCCCCGATTATCTCTCAGCCTACGAGCAGTACTTC
many | TRBJ2-2 | 13 | TRBV2 | NA | CASSAGGPGELFF | TGTGCCAGCAGTGCAGGCGGTCCCGGGGAGCTGTTTTTT
NA | TRBJ1-1 | 15 | TRBV11-3 | NA | CASSPSPVPNTEAFF | TGTGCCAGCAGCCCGAGTCCAGTTCCAAACACTGAAGCTTTCTTT
NA | TRBJ2-2 | 15 | TRBV24-1 | TRBD1 | CATTSAGQDTGELFF | TGTGCCACCACCAGCGCGGGACAGGACACCGGGGAGCTGTTTTTT
NA | TRBJ2-3 | 16 | TRBV5-4 | TRBD2 | CASSLAGGLSTDTQYF | TGTGCCAGCAGCTTGGCGGGAGGGTTAAGCACAGATACGCAGTATTTT
NA | TRBJ2-5 | 16 | TRBV20-1 | NA | CSARGFETGLGETQYF | TGCAGTGCTAGAGGGTTCGAAACAGGGCTTGGGGAGACCCAGTACTTC
NA | TRBJ2-3 | 16 | TRBV24-1 | NA | CATSDTGRGSTDTQYF | TGTGCCACCAGTGATACCGGAAGGGGCAGCACAGATACGCAGTATTTT
NA | TRBJ2-3 | 15 | TRBV5-1 | NA | CASRLDPSSTDTQYF | TGCGCCAGCAGACTAGATCCGTCTAGCACAGATACGCAGTATTTT
many | TRBJ1-1 | 15 | TRBV19 | NA | CASSNRGVRFAEAFF | TGTGCCAGTAGCAATAGAGGGGTTAGGTTCGCTGAAGCTTTCTTT
NA | TRBJ1-6 | 14 | TRBV2 | TRBD1 | CASSGTGGDSPLHF | TGTGCCAGCAGCGGGACAGGGGGTGATTCACCCCTCCACTTT
NA | TRBJ1-2 | 13 | TRBV29-1 | TRBD1 | CSVLEGASYGYTF | TGCAGCGTTTTGGAGGGGGCCAGCTATGGCTACACCTTC
NA | TRBJ2-3 | 17 | TRBV7-3 | NA | CASSLREGDRPLNTQYF | TGTGCCAGCAGCCTCCGCGAGGGGGACCGACCCTTGAATACGCAGTATTTT
NA | TRBJ2-5 | 14 | TRBV20-1 | TRBD1 | CSASEDRGQETQYF | TGCAGTGCTTCTGAAGACAGGGGCCAAGAGACCCAGTACTTC
NA | TRBJ1-6 | 14 | TRBV11-3 | TRBD1 | CASSFLRDSSPLHF | TGTGCCAGCAGTTTCCTACGGGACAGTTCACCCCTCCACTTT
many | TRBJ1-1 | 13 | TRBV6-1 | NA | CASSQQGVAEAFF | TGTGCCAGCAGCCAACAGGGCGTAGCTGAAGCTTTCTTT
NA | TRBJ2-3 | 14 | TRBV10-3 | NA | CAISWTNPTDTQYF | TGTGCCATCAGTTGGACTAACCCCACAGATACGCAGTATTTT
few | TRBJ2-1 | 17 | TRBV20-1 | TRBD2 | CSARDPGRETSYNEQFF | TGCAGTGCTAGAGACCCCGGGCGGGAGACGTCCTACAATGAGCAGTTCTTC
many | TRBJ1-1 | 12 | TRBV2 | NA | CASSRVGTEAFF | TGTGCCAGCAGTCGGGTTGGCACTGAAGCTTTCTTT
NA | TRBJ2-1 | 15 | TRBV4-1 | TRBD2 | CASSQAGGAYNEQFF | TGCGCCAGCAGCCAAGCGGGGGGAGCCTACAATGAGCAGTTCTTC
many | TRBJ2-3 | 15 | TRBV9 | TRBD1 | CASSLRQGFTDTQYF | TGTGCCAGCAGCCTCAGACAGGGCTTCACAGATACGCAGTATTTT
few | TRBJ2-7 | 13 | TRBV5-5 | TRBD1 | CASSLTGVYEQYF | TGTGCCAGCAGCCTGACAGGGGTCTACGAGCAGTACTTC
once | TRBJ1-5 | 13 | TRBV20-1 | NA | CSATRGASQPQHF | TGCAGTGCCACTAGGGGGGCGAGTCAGCCCCAGCATTTT
NA | TRBJ1-6 | 13 | TRBV7-9 | NA | CASSLGGVSPLHF | TGTGCCAGCAGCTTGGGCGGGGTATCACCCCTCCACTTT
many | TRBJ2-1 | 15 | TRBV19 | TRBD2 | CASSTGLAGLSEQFF | TGTGCCAGTAGTACGGGACTAGCGGGACTCTCTGAGCAGTTCTTC
many | TRBJ2-3 | 15 | TRBV20-1 | NA | CSATTLAGRSDTQYF | TGCAGTGCTACGACCTTGGCGGGAAGGTCAGATACGCAGTATTTT
many | TRBJ2-2 | 15 | TRBV2 | NA | CASSSSPMNTGELFF | TGTGCCAGCAGCTCTAGCCCAATGAACACCGGGGAGCTGTTTTTT